The rows below give T cell receptor beta chains drawn from one sample of a study of CD8 T cells in Susac syndrome. TCRdb independently ran MiXCR on the immunoSEQ multiplex PCR reads; one entry per CDR3 protein. In the table there are tens of thousands of distinct CDR3 sequences, approximately 95% of which are singletons. Material: CD8+ T cells from PBMCs. Every receptor here comes from a human donor with Susac syndrome. Each CDR3 is given with its conserved first and last residue. Each record gives: V gene, CDR3 protein.

>TRBV30
CAWSVEEILGVPSTDTQYF
>TRBV6-4
CASSDEGYGYTF
>TRBV27
CASSSSGFHEQYF
>TRBV12-3/TRBV12-4
CASSLAPGSEAFF
>TRBV5-1
CASNGRLLGEQFF
>TRBV30
CAWGVTLNQETQYF
>TRBV29-1
CSAVPGQGARYYNEQFF
>TRBV5-4
CASSGIGNEAFF
>TRBV15
CATSSLPGETYEQYF
>TRBV30
CAWKAGTPDTGELFF
>TRBV3-1
CASSQDPGEQFF
>TRBV21-1
CASILWGLGYTF
>TRBV19
CASSMAGGDNEQFF
>TRBV27
CASSLGGGTEAFF
>TRBV30
CAWSSTGYNQPQHF
>TRBV13
CASSSLTGGIAAGYGYTF